This T cell receptor beta chain was sequenced during a study of shared clonotypes between healthy human individuals. TCRdb's table, derived via immunoSEQ multiplex PCR, lists solely in-frame clones and lacks some. The table has 2 million to 2.5 million clones, approximately 94% seen once. After removal of 3 bases from V and 3 bases from J, the junction contained 10 bases not matched to a gene. Germline CDR1 SEHNR, CDR2 FQNEAQ (reference sequence). The CDR3 loop spans 17 amino acids. Study-level results: Of the naive CD4 clonotypes, around 5% were shared across a handful of donors.

With regard to this clone: The target antigen is unknown.

The sample consisted of naive CD4+ T cells sorted from blood. The sample's subset: CD45RA+ positively selected. The clonotype was recovered from a man between 18 and 29 years old in good health. This rearrangement joins TRBV7-9 to TRBJ2-1; TRBD2 agrees at 8 bases. The CDR3 nucleotides are TGTGCCAGCAGCTTCTTATTACTAGCGGTCAACTACAATGAGCAGTTCTTC. Residues: CASSFLLLAVNYNEQFF.